The rows below give T cell receptor beta chains drawn from one sample of a study of beta chain features in type 1 diabetes. Clones were read by immunoSEQ multiplex PCR, and TCRdb kept only the in-frame ones, dropping some. This table holds roughly 310,000 clones, 11% found once. Material for sequencing was naive CD4+ T cells from blood. These receptors were taken from a woman under 40 in good health. Both conserved end residues are part of each CDR3. Fields, in order: CDR3 DNA, CDR3 protein, J gene, V gene, clone size, D gene. D genes are given only for firm matches. Clone size, where shown, is once, few, many, or a class for clones that have expanded.

TGTGCCAGCAGCAGGGAAAGGGTCCTACTGTTTTTT,CASSRERVLLFF,TRBJ1-4,TRBV2,.,.
TGTGCCAGCAGATGGGCGGAGACCCAGTACTTC,CASRWAETQYF,TRBJ2-5,TRBV7-2,.,.
TGTGCCAGCAGCCAAGAGGCCCCAGTATATGGTGAGCAGTTCTTC,CASSQEAPVYGEQFF,TRBJ2-1,TRBV4-2,.,.
TGCGCCAGCAGCTTGGTGTCAGGGAAGACCGGGGAGCTGTTTTTT,CASSLVSGKTGELFF,TRBJ2-2,TRBV5-1,few,.
TGTGCCAGCAGTTACTCGGGCACGAACTATGGCTACACCTTC,CASSYSGTNYGYTF,TRBJ1-2,TRBV6-5,.,.
TGTGCCAGCAGCTCTAGTTATGTTGGCTACACCTTC,CASSSSYVGYTF,TRBJ1-2,TRBV7-9,few,.
TGCGCCAGCAGCTCGGGACTGGATAGTCTGGGGCAAGAGACCCAGTACTTC,CASSSGLDSLGQETQYF,TRBJ2-5,TRBV5-1,few,.
TGTGCCAGCTCACCACTCTTGCGGAGAGACACAGATACGCAGTATTTT,CASSPLLRRDTDTQYF,TRBJ2-3,TRBV18,.,.
TGTGCCAGCTCAGCTTCTTCTAGCGGGAGCTCCTACAATGAGCAGTTCTTC,CASSASSSGSSYNEQFF,TRBJ2-1,TRBV18,.,TRBD2
TGCAGCGTGGGGGACAGGGGAACCGAAAAACTGTTTTTT,CSVGDRGTEKLFF,TRBJ1-4,TRBV29-1,few,TRBD1
TGTGCCAGCAGTTCACTAGCGGACTACACAGATACGCAGTATTTT,CASSSLADYTDTQYF,TRBJ2-3,TRBV4-2,.,TRBD2
TGTGCCATCAGTGAGTTTAGCGGGGCCCACAATGAGCAGTTCTTC,CAISEFSGAHNEQFF,TRBJ2-1,TRBV10-3,few,TRBD2
TGTGCCAGCAGTGAGGACTTTCGGGGATATGGCTACACCTTC,CASSEDFRGYGYTF,TRBJ1-2,TRBV6-5,.,.
TGTGCCAGCAGTTTTAGACTAGCGGGAACGGAGACCCAGTACTTC,CASSFRLAGTETQYF,TRBJ2-5,TRBV28,few,TRBD2
TGTGCCAGCAGTTTTCAATCCCAGCTAGCGGAGAACAATGAGCAGTTCTTC,CASSFQSQLAENNEQFF,TRBJ2-1,TRBV28,few,TRBD2
TGTGCCAGCAGCGCCCTGGGACAGGCGAACACTGAAGCTTTCTTT,CASSALGQANTEAFF,TRBJ1-1,TRBV5-6,few,TRBD1
TGTGCCAGCAGCTCGGGACTAGCGGGAGGATCACACAATGAGCAGTTCTTC,CASSSGLAGGSHNEQFF,TRBJ2-1,TRBV11-3,.,TRBD2
TGCGCCAGCAGCCAAGACGGACAGCTACAAGAGACCCAGTACTTC,CASSQDGQLQETQYF,TRBJ2-5,TRBV4-3,few,.
TGTGCCAGCAGTCTAGCGGGAGCCCACGAGCAGTACTTC,CASSLAGAHEQYF,TRBJ2-7,TRBV25-1,few,TRBD2
TGTGCCAGCTCACCATTTACTAGCGGCCAAGAGACCCAGTACTTC,CASSPFTSGQETQYF,TRBJ2-5,TRBV18,.,TRBD2
TGCAGCGTTGAACGTGGGGGAGGACCTACGTACCAAGAGACCCAGTACTTC,CSVERGGGPTYQETQYF,TRBJ2-5,TRBV29-1,.,.
TGTGCCAGTAGTGCGAGTCAGGGGGGCAATCAGCCCCAGCATTTT,CASSASQGGNQPQHF,TRBJ1-5,TRBV19,.,TRBD1
TGTGCCAGCACCTCAGGCGTAAACAGCTATGGCTACACCTTC,CASTSGVNSYGYTF,TRBJ1-2,TRBV28,few,.
TGTGCCAGCAGTGAAGCCGGAGCGGGAGATCGAGAGACCCAGTACTTC,CASSEAGAGDRETQYF,TRBJ2-5,TRBV6-1,few,TRBD2
TGTGCCAGCAGCTTCGGGACTAGATTTCCAGAGACCCAGTACTTC,CASSFGTRFPETQYF,TRBJ2-5,TRBV7-2,.,TRBD2
TGTGCCACCAGACTAGCGGGAAGCTCCTACGAGCAGTACTTC,CATRLAGSSYEQYF,TRBJ2-7,TRBV15,few,TRBD2
TGTGCCACCAGCTACCCGGGGGCGGGAGTTGGGAATGAGCAGTTCTTC,CATSYPGAGVGNEQFF,TRBJ2-1,TRBV15,.,.
TGCGCCAGCAGCTCCTTGGGGGGAGCGGGAGAGACCCAGTACTTC,CASSSLGGAGETQYF,TRBJ2-5,TRBV5-1,few,.